The sequence of this TCR beta chain was determined in a study of cytomegalovirus exposure and HLA in healthy donors. PCR involved 60 Vbeta and 13 Jbeta primers. TCRdb's copy holds only in-frame clones and misses some; the assay was immunoSEQ multiplex PCR. This sample has 100,000 to 150,000 clones; about 81% occur once, and the top ten carry over 4.5%. The CDR3 consists of 15 residues. Trimming removed 5 bases at V and 0 bases at J, with 11 bases between. The germline V gene encodes CDR1 PRHDT and CDR2 FYEKMQ (reference sequence). The material sequenced was PBMCs. The rearrangement uses TRBV13 and TRBJ1-5, with D tentatively TRBD1 (6 bases). This clonotype was sampled from a woman in her forties in good health and CMV-seropositive. The CDR3 loop reads CASSRTGYSNQPQHF. For the CDR3, the DNA is TGTGCCAGCAGCCGCACAGGGTATAGCAATCAGCCCCAGCATTTT.